Below are 15 T cell receptor beta chains sequenced from a single sample in a study of control samples from healthy donors and cancer patients (dated by TCRdb to the early 2020s). Libraries were built with the immunoSEQ multiplex PCR assay. TCRdb retrieved this table from immuneACCESS and kept in-frame rearrangements only. Not all clones are present; in checked studies, unresolved V genes account for under half, and no reason is known for the remainder. This sample has 70,000 to 95,000 clones in its table, and more than 85% of those were observed once. The top ten hold roughly 0.9% of the sample. The sequencing input was blood. These receptors were obtained from a woman aged 25 to 45 in good health.

The chain carries TRBV7-9 and TRBJ2-7, with a possible D match to TRBD1 (6 bases). CDR3 length: 13 residues. V dropped 3 bases and J dropped 4 bases, with 10 bases sitting between them. Germline V gene sequence: CDR1 SEHNR, CDR2 FQNEAQ (reference sequence). The CDR3 DNA reads as TGTGCCAGCAGCTTTGGACAGTCGTACGAGCAGTACTTC. It translates to CASSFGQSYEQYF.

The CDR3 sequence: CASSFDRVGGYTF. CDR3 bases: TGTGCCAGCAGCTTCGACAGGGTGGGGGGCTACACCTTC. V and J are TRBV5-4 and TRBJ1-2; 7 bases line up with TRBD1. Germline V CDR1 and CDR2: SGHNT, YYREEE (reference sequence). The CDR3 extends over 13 amino acids. V lost 2 bases to trimming and J lost 8 bases; unmatched junction nucleotides: 6.

This chain connects TRBV6-1 to TRBJ1-5; 9 bases fit TRBD1. Looked up from germline, CDR1 is MNHNS and CDR2 is SASEGT. The junction had 11 bases not matched to a gene; V was cut back by 4 bases and J by 7 bases. This CDR3 spans 16 amino acids. CDR3 amino acids: CASSGGTGIVVQPQHF. CDR3 nucleotide sequence: TGTGCCAGCAGTGGCGGGACAGGGATCGTCGTACAGCCCCAGCATTTT.

This clone has only one observation. This chain uses TRBV5-1 with TRBJ1-1; D ambiguous. CDR1 is SGHRS, CDR2 YFSETQ, per germline. The CDR3 is 13 amino acids. Trimming cost V 2 bases and J 3 bases, with 8 bases left between them. DNA of the CDR3: TGCGCCAGCAGCTTTGAGGGATACACTGAAGCTTTCTTT. As protein: CASSFEGYTEAFF. The full variable domain, rest sourced from reference TRBV5-1 and TRBJ1-1, is KAGVTQTPRYLIKTRGQQVTLSCSPISGHRSVSWYQQTPGQGLQFLFEYFSETQRNKGNFPGRFSGRQFSNSRSEMNVSTLELGDSALYLCASSFEGYTEAFFGQGTRLTVV.

The J gene is TRBJ1-2, the V gene TRBV19; D uncertain. V lost 0 bases to trimming and J lost 0 bases, with 8 bases between them. The CDR3 is made up of 15 amino acids. In germline, CDR1 is LNHDA, CDR2 SQIVND (reference sequence). The CDR3 loop is CASSIDVTSNYGYTF. CDR3 bases: TGTGCCAGTAGTATAGATGTAACCTCTAACTATGGCTACACCTTC.

The CDR3 loop reads CASSIVAITEFNQPQHF. CDR3 coding DNA: TGTGCCAGTAGTATCGTGGCGATCACAGAATTCAATCAGCCCCAGCATTTT. J is TRBJ1-5 and V is TRBV19; unclear D gene. Trimming took 3 bases from V and 3 from J, leaving 18 bases between them. The CDR3 runs to 17 residues. The germline V gene has CDR1 LNHDA and CDR2 SQIVND (reference sequence).

The count of this clone is one. This chain joins TRBV7-6 and TRBJ1-3; tentative D call: TRBD1 (6 bases). Trimming took 4 bases from V and 1 from J, leaving 11 bases between them. Germline V CDR1 and CDR2: SGHVS, FNYEAQ. The CDR3 length is 15 residues. As DNA, the CDR3 is TGTGCCAGCAGCTCCAGGACAGATTCTGGAAACACCATATATTTT. Its protein is CASSSRTDSGNTIYF.

The chain links TRBV5-1 to TRBJ2-7; possible D gene TRBD2, 6 bases. The V gene's germline CDR1 is SGHRS and CDR2 YFSETQ. Trimming left V 2 bases short and J 3 bases short, with 9 bases between. This CDR3 has 13 amino acids. In DNA, the CDR3 is TGCGCCAGCAGCTTCGGGACTTACTACGAGCAGTACTTC. Translated, it gives CASSFGTYYEQYF.

V and J are TRBV12-3 or TRBV12-4 and TRBJ1-2, with 8 bases fitting TRBD1. The CDR3 has 12 residues. Trimming at V came to 5 bases and at J to 7 bases, leaving 3 bases not matched to a gene. The CDR3 here is CASSLQGGGYTF. CDR3 nucleotides: TGTGCCAGCAGTCTACAGGGGGGTGGCTACACCTTC.

This chain links TRBV27 with TRBJ1-1; D might be TRBD1 (5 bases). The CDR3 length is 16 residues. Germline V gene data show CDR1 as MNHEY and CDR2 as SMNVEV (reference sequence). V lost 5 bases to trimming and J lost 1 base, with 17 bases between them. The CDR3 DNA is TGTGCCAGCAGTCCCACGGTGGGGCCGAGGAACACTGAAGCTTTCTTT. This gives the protein CASSPTVGPRNTEAFF.

This clone has just a few counts. The gene calls are TRBV19 and TRBJ1-1; 8 bases line up with TRBD1. Unmatched junction bases numbered 9, after V lost 2 bases and J lost 4 bases. The germline gives CDR1 LNHDA, CDR2 SQIVND (reference sequence). The CDR3 totals 16 residues. The CDR3 protein is CASSIPTTGESTEAFF. CDR3 coding DNA: TGTGCCAGTAGTATACCAACGACAGGGGAAAGCACTGAAGCTTTCTTT.

The V gene is TRBV6-5, the J gene TRBJ2-5, with a possible D match to TRBD1 (6 bases). The CDR3 is 14 residues long. Germline V CDR1 and CDR2: MNHEY, SVGAGI. V shed 7 bases and J shed 1 base, with 13 bases lying between them. The CDR3 protein is CASKAQDSQETQYF. The CDR3 DNA is TGTGCCAGCAAAGCCCAGGACAGCCAAGAGACCCAGTACTTC.

V and J are TRBV20-1 and TRBJ2-2; 7 nucleotides line up with TRBD1. V trimming: 3 bases; J trimming: 7 bases; junction bases outside the gene matches: 5. Germline V CDR1 and CDR2: DFQATT, SNEGSKA (reference sequence). This CDR3 region has 13 residues. The CDR3 is CSASHRGGGELFF. In DNA, the CDR3 is TGCAGTGCTAGTCACAGGGGCGGCGGGGAGCTGTTTTTT.

This clone showed up just once. The V and J genes are TRBV5-4 and TRBJ2-6, with D unclear. Deletions cut 3 bases from V and 0 bases from J, with 10 bases between. CDR3 length: 16 amino acids. Germline V gene lookup returns CDR1 SGHNT and CDR2 YYREEE (reference sequence). CDR3 residues: CASSSGPGSGANVLTF. Here the CDR3 DNA reads TGTGCCAGCAGCTCGGGCCCGGGCTCTGGGGCCAACGTCCTGACTTTC.

The chain has TRBV19 and TRBJ2-7; no firm D call. V lost 6 bases and J lost 3, with 15 bases in between. The CDR3 is 14 amino acids. Germline V CDR1 and CDR2: LNHDA, SQIVND (reference sequence). The CDR3 is CASSRNRESYEQYF. CDR3 DNA: TGTGCCAGTAGCAGGAACAGAGAAAGCTACGAGCAGTACTTC.